This TCR beta chain was retrieved from a study of blood T cell repertoires in COVID-19. Profiling relied on immunoSEQ multiplex PCR, and the TCRdb table lists in-frame clones only, not all of them. The sample has a few hundred thousand clones; 87% are singletons. The CDR3 runs 14 residues. Germline V lookup: CDR1 MNHEY, CDR2 SVGAGI. The junction had 3 bases not matched to a gene; V was cut back by 5 bases and J by 4 bases. The source of this sequence is a man aged 30 to 45 who had recovered from COVID-19. The J gene is TRBJ2-7, the V gene TRBV6-5, with 12 nucleotides matching TRBD2. Source material: PBMCs or T cells enriched from blood (not recorded which). CDR3 loop: CASSLAGGFYEQYF. The CDR3 nucleotides read TGTGCCAGCAGTCTAGCGGGGGGGTTTTACGAGCAGTACTTC.